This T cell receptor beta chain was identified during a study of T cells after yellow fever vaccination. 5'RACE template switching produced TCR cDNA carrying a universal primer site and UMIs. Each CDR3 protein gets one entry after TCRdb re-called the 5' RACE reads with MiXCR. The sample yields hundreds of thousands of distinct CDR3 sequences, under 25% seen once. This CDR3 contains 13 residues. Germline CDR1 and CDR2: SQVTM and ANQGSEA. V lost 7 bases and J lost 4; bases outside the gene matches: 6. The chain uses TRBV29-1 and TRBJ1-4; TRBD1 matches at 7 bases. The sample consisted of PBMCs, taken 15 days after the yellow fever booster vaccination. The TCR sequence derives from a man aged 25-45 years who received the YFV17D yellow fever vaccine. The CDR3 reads CSGRDSDNEKLFF. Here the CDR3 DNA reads TGCAGCGGCCGGGACAGTGATAATGAAAAACTGTTTTTT.